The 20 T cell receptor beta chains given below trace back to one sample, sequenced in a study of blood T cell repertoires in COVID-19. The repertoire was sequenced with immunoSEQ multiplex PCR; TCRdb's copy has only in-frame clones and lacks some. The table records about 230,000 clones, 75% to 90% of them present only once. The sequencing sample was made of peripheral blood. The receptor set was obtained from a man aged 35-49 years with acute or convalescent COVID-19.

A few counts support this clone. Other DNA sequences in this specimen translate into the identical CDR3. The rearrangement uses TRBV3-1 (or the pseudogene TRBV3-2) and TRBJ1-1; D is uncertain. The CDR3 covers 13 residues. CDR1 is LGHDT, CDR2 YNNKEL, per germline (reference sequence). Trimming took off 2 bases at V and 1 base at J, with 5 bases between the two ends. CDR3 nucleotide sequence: TGTGCCAGCAGCCAAAGACAGAACACTGAAGCTTTCTTT. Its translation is CASSQRQNTEAFF.

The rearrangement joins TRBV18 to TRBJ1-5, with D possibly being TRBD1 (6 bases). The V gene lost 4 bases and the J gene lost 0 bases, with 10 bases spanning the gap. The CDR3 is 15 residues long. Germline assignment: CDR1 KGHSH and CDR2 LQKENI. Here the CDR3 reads CASSRGLNSNQPQHF. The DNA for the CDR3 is TGTGCCAGCTCACGGGGGCTAAATAGCAATCAGCCCCAGCATTTT.

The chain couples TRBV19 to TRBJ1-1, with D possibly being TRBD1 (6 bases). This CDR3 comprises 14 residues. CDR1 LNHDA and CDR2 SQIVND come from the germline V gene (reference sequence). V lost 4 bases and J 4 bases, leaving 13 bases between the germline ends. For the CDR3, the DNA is TGTGCCAGTAGTAAGACAATAGGGGGCACTGAAGCTTTCTTT. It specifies CASSKTIGGTEAFF.

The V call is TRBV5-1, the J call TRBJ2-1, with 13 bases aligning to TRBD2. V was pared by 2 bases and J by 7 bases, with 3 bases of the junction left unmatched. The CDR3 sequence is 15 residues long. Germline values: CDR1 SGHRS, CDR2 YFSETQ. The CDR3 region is CASSLLAGGANEQFF. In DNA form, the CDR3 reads TGCGCCAGCAGCTTACTAGCGGGAGGGGCAAATGAGCAGTTCTTC.

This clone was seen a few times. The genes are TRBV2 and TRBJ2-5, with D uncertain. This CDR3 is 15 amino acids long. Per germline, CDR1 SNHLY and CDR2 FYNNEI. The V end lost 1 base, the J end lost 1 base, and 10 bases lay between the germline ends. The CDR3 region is CASSEVGAVQETQYF. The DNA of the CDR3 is TGTGCCAGCAGTGAAGTAGGTGCGGTCCAAGAGACCCAGTACTTC.

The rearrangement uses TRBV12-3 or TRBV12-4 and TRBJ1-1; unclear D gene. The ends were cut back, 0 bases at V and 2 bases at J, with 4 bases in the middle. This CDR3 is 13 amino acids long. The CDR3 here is CASSLAGNTEAFF. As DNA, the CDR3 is TGTGCCAGCAGTTTAGCGGGCAACACTGAAGCTTTCTTT.

CDR3 residues: CASRIAGGITDTQYF. Written as DNA, the CDR3 is TGTGCCAGCAGGATAGCGGGAGGGATCACAGATACGCAGTATTTT. The rearrangement joins TRBV11-2 to TRBJ2-3; 11 nucleotides line up with TRBD2. Germline V gene lookup returns CDR1 SGHAT and CDR2 FQNNGV. V dropped 6 bases and J dropped 2; count of bases not matched to a gene: 4. The CDR3 spans 15 residues.

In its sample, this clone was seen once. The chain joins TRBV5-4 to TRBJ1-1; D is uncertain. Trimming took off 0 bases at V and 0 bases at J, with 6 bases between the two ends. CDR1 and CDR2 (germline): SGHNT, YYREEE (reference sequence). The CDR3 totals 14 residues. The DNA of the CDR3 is TGTGCCAGCAGCTTGGGAGTACTGAACACTGAAGCTTTCTTT. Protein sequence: CASSLGVLNTEAFF.

In nucleotides, the CDR3 is TGTGCCAGCAGTGACGCCCTCCAGACGGTTAGGGACTGGGATACCTACAATGAGCAGTTCTTC. Its protein is CASSDALQTVRDWDTYNEQFF. The V call is TRBV2, the J call TRBJ2-1; a weak D match, TRBD2 (6 bases). Trimming left V 3 bases short and J 2 bases short, with 29 bases between. This CDR3 has 21 residues. Germline CDR1 reads SNHLY; CDR2 reads FYNNEI.

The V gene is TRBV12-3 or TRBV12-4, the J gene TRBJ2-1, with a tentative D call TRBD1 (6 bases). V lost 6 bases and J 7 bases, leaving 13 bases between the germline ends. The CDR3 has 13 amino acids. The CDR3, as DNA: TGTGCCAGCAGACAGGGCCTGGTAAATGAGCAGTTCTTC. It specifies CASRQGLVNEQFF.

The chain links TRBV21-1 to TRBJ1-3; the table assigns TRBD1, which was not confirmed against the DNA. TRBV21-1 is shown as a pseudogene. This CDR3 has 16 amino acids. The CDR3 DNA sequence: TGTGCCAGCAGCAAACACAGCCTGAGCTCTGGAAACACCATATATTTT. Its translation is CASSKHSLSSGNTIYF.

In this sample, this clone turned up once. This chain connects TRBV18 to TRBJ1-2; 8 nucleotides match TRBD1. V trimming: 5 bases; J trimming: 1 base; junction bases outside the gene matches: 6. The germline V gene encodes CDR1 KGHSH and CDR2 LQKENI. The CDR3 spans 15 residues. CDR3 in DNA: TGTGCCAGCTCAACAGACAGGGGAGGTAACTATGGCTACACCTTC. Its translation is CASSTDRGGNYGYTF. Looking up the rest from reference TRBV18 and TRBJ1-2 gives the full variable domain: NAGVMQNPRHLVRRRGQEARLRCSPMKGHSHVYWYRQLPEEGLKFMVYLQKENIIDESGMPKERFSAEFPKEGPSILRIQQVVRGDSAAYFCASSTDRGGNYGYTFGSGTRLTVV.

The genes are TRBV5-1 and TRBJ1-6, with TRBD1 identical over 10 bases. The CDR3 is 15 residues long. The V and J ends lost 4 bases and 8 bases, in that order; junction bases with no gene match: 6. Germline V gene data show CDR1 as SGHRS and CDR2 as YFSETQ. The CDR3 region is CASSLDRGQDSPLHF. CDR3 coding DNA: TGCGCCAGCAGCCTTGACAGGGGGCAGGATTCACCCCTCCACTTT.

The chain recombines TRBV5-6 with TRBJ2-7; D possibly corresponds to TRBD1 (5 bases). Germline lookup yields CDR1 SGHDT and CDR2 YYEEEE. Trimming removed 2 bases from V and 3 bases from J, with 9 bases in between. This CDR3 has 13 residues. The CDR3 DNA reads TGTGCCAGCAGCTTAGACAGTCTCTACGAGCAGTACTTC. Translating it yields CASSLDSLYEQYF.

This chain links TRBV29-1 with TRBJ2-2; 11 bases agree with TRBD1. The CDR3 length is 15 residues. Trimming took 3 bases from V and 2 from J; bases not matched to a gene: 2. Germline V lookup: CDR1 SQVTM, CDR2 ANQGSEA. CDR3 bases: TGCAGCGTTGATAGGACAGGGGGCAACACCGGGGAGCTGTTTTTT. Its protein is CSVDRTGGNTGELFF.

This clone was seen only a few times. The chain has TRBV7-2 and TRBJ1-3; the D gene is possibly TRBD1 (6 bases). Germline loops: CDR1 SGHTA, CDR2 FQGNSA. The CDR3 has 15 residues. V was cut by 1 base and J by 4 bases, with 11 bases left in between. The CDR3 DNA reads TGTGCCAGCAGCTTAGAGGGACATGTGGGAAACACCATATATTTT. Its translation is CASSLEGHVGNTIYF.

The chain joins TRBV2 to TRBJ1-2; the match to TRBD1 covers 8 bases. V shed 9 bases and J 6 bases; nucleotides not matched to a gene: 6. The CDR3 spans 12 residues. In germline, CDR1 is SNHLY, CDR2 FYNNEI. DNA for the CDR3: TGTGCCAGGGACAGGGTAGAGAATGGCTACACCTTC. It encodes CARDRVENGYTF.

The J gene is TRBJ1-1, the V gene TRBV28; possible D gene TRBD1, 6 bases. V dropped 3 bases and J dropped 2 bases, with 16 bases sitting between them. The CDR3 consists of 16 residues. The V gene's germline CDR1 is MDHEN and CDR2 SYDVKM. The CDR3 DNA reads TGTGCCAGCAGTTTCCCCCGGACAGAGTTTAACACTGAAGCTTTCTTT. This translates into CASSFPRTEFNTEAFF.

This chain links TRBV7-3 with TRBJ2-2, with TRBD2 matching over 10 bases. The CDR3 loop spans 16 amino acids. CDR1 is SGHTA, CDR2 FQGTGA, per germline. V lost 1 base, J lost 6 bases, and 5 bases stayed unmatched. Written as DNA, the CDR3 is TGTGCCAGCAGCTTAAGCCCTAGCGGGAGATCCGGGGAGCTGTTTTTT. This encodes CASSLSPSGRSGELFF.

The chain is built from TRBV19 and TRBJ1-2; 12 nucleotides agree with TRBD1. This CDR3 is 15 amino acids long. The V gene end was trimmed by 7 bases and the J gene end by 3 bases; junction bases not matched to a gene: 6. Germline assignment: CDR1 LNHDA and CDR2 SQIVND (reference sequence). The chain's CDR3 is CASTRGTGGDYGYTF. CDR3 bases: TGTGCCAGTACCCGCGGGACAGGGGGCGACTATGGCTACACCTTC. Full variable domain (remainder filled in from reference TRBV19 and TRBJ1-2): DGGITQSPKYLFRKEGQNVTLSCEQNLNHDAMYWYRQDPGQGLRLIYYSQIVNDFQKGDIAEGYSVSREKKESFPLTVTSAQKNPTAFYLCASTRGTGGDYGYTFGSGTRLTVV.